The 5 T cell receptor beta chains in this list originate from one sample, sequenced in a study of PD-L1 blockade in urothelial cancer. Indicated time point: pretreatment peripheral blood. The assay was immunoSEQ multiplex PCR, and TCRdb's table has in-frame clones only and misses some. The table shows tens of thousands of clones, with nearly 90% occurring only once. This sample comprised PBMCs, obtained around atezolizumab (anti-PD-L1) treatment. Receptors were obtained from a man in his fifties or sixties with urothelial cancer.

V and J are TRBV5-1 and TRBJ2-1, with 9 bases identical to TRBD2. The CDR3 loop spans 15 amino acids. J lost 5 bases, V lost 0 bases, and 3 bases had no gene match. Germline loops: CDR1 SGHRS, CDR2 YFSETQ. The DNA of the CDR3 is TGCGCCAGCAGCTTGGGTGGACTAGCGAACAATGAGCAGTTCTTC. This codes for CASSLGGLANNEQFF. The whole variable domain, remainder taken from reference TRBV5-1 and TRBJ2-1, is KAGVTQTPRYLIKTRGQQVTLSCSPISGHRSVSWYQQTPGQGLQFLFEYFSETQRNKGNFPGRFSGRQFSNSRSEMNVSTLELGDSALYLCASSLGGLANNEQFFGPGTRLTVL.

V gene TRBV7-2 combines with J gene TRBJ1-2; 7 bases map to TRBD1. The trim removed 5 bases at V and 8 bases at J, leaving 8 bases unmatched. This CDR3 is 13 amino acids long. Germline lookup yields CDR1 SGHTA and CDR2 FQGNSA. The CDR3 nucleotides are TGTGCCAGCAGCCAGGGGGTTACTTACGGCTACACCTTC. Translation gives CASSQGVTYGYTF.

The V call is TRBV6-1, the J call TRBJ1-2, with D hard to call. The V gene lost 0 bases and the J gene lost 2 bases, with 10 bases spanning the gap. This CDR3 comprises 15 residues. The germline V gene has CDR1 MNHNS and CDR2 SASEGT. CDR3 in amino acids: CASSEALGGNYGYTF. The CDR3 DNA reads as TGTGCCAGCAGTGAAGCGCTAGGAGGGAACTATGGCTACACCTTC.

The chain combines TRBV9 with TRBJ2-3; 7 nucleotides line up with TRBD1. Germline V gene data show CDR1 as SGDLS and CDR2 as YYNGEE. V lost 4 bases to trimming and J lost 3 bases; unmatched junction nucleotides: 11. The CDR3 sequence is 16 residues long. CDR3 in amino acids: CASSLLTGISTDTQYF. CDR3 bases: TGTGCCAGCAGCTTACTGACAGGGATCTCGACAGATACGCAGTATTTT.

J is TRBJ2-6 and V is TRBV2; 11 bases fit TRBD1. The CDR3 length is 17 residues. Trimming at V came to 6 bases and at J to 4 bases, leaving 8 bases not matched to a gene. CDR1 and CDR2 (germline): SNHLY, FYNNEI. In DNA, the CDR3 is TGTGCCAGCAGGCCCAGGGACAGGGGGAAAGGGGCCAACGTCCTGACTTTC. Its translation: CASRPRDRGKGANVLTF.